This TCR beta chain comes out of a study of cytomegalovirus exposure and HLA in healthy donors (dated by TCRdb to about 2017). General notes on the study: In an earlier analysis of 550 to 750 of the donors, around 300 Gb of sequence data and 117 million unique TCR beta sequences from some 170 million T cells were reported. Roughly 300 gigabases of sequencing data and 75 million to 85 million unique TCR sequences made up an early release that covered about 640 HLA-typed donors. The genetic ancestry cluster associated with self-reported Caucasian donors included over 65% of the roughly 380 genotyped donors. The aim of the study was to test whether cataloging public T cell receptors could identify signatures of past pathogen exposure. The study used immunosequencing to profile the T cell repertoires of several hundred subjects and linked those repertoires to cytomegalovirus serostatus. Along with the roughly 670-subject first cohort, a separate validation cohort of over 90 different subjects was used. To predict cytomegalovirus infection status, the study combined high-throughput TCR immunosequencing, statistical association of individual TCRs with disease status, and machine learning. A later analysis re-analyzed previously published TCR beta repertoires from roughly 690 donors and added high-resolution HLA genotyping to study TCR occurrence patterns. The later analysis used no new phenotypic data to find candidate immune exposures, relying instead on TCR beta sequences and their occurrence across donors. An earlier analysis of 450 to 750 of the donors used high-throughput TCR beta sequencing to judge whether each TCR beta V gene segment behaved as functional or pseudogenic. Donor age, sex, ethnicity and CMV serostatus were collected together with the repertoire data. A later genetic analysis took genome-wide SNP genotypes for about 65% of the roughly 670 donors and used that subset as a discovery cohort. Every repertoire in the discovery cohort had been generated on one and the same sequencing platform. HLA typing included class I and class II loci at four-digit resolution. The number of donors typed differed by locus, with roughly 620-640 for A, B, C, DRB1 and DQB1, about 500 for DQA1, under 610 for DPA1, and under 490 for DPB1. Because of strong linkage in the cohort, a few DR-DQ haplotypes were treated as single units for association and clustering. Among around 400 genotyped donors of the cohort, an average of roughly 230,000 unique TCR beta nucleotide sequences was sequenced per donor, of which approximately 18% were non-productive.

Receptors were amplified or captured by the immunoSEQ multiplex PCR assay. For the multiplex PCR, a mixture combining 60 forward primers for TCR Vbeta segments and 13 reverse primers for TCR Jbeta segments was used. Amplification of the CDR3 region of rearranged TCR beta genes was performed with a multiplex PCR assay on genomic DNA. Amplified TCR beta libraries were sequenced as 87-base-pair reads on the Illumina HiSeq System. The authors' analysis ran thus. Across the roughly 670 repertoires, a later analysis counted approximately 75 million unique TCR beta chains, about 10 million of which were shared by at least two donors. To remove PCR and sequencing errors, raw reads were error-corrected and collapsed into unique sequences using a nearest-neighbor algorithm that merged closely related sequences. To assign V, D and J gene segments, CDR3 sequences were aligned to IMGT reference sequences. For a sequence to be retained, at least a six-nucleotide match to both a V gene segment and a J gene segment was required. A rearrangement counted as productive if the CDR3 had no stop codons and remained in frame with V and J, and every other rearrangement counted as non-productive. Following IMGT convention, CDR3 was defined as the stretch from the second conserved V-encoded cysteine up to the conserved J-encoded phenylalanine. The earlier analysis of about 590 of the donors excluded sequences that lacked an unambiguous match to a single V gene segment. An earlier analysis of 500 to 700 of the donors classified V segments as functional when productive rearrangements were above 56.7% and as segregating when the standard deviation between donors was above 5%. A statistical classification framework was built to diagnose cytomegalovirus status from the catalog of TCR beta chain sequences. A later analysis assigned V and J genes by comparing TCR nucleotide sequences with IMGT/GENE-DB human TR gene sequences. Using the TCRdist pipeline, a later analysis assigned CDR3 sequences along with most-parsimonious VDJ recombination scenarios. In a later analysis, each TCR beta chain was defined by its CDR3 amino acid sequence together with its V-gene family, and reads lacking a unique V-gene family were excluded. To address suspected cross-contamination and a sequencing artifact, a later analysis removed several hundred highly shared, low-generation-probability nucleotide sequences. A later analysis calculated a clonal expansion index for each public chain from normalized within-repertoire ranks of inferred template counts. In a later analysis, generation probabilities were computed with a VDJ recombination model fitted to out-of-frame rearrangements, and the resulting probabilities were checked against IGoR. A later analysis scored TCR-TCR, TCR-HLA and TCR-CMV co-occurrence with hypergeometric tests, applying a repertoire-size bias correction to TCR pairs. False discovery rates were estimated in a later analysis by permuting HLA or CMV assignments 20 times. In a later analysis, co-occurring TCRs were grouped using DBSCAN, with TCRdist sequence similarity added in when clustering inside HLA-allele-positive subsets. Repertoires with fewer than 30,000 or more than 120,000 public chains, plus five repertoires with anomalous nucleotide sharing, were excluded from co-occurrence clustering. In its TCRdb copy, this immuneACCESS table keeps in-frame sequences only and misses some clones. Where compared with another copy, unresolved V genes explain less than half of these, and the others have no known cause. V, J and clone size are those of that table, while D and trimming were read from the DNA. For this sample there are some 130,000 clones; around 76% appear just once. Jointly, the top ten make up roughly 7% of the sample.

This clone occurred a few times. No cognate antigen has been identified for it. No qualities accompany the bases; no much larger clone lies one base away. The full study reports these points: Most TCR sequences were seen in very few donors, while some public TCRs were found in many individuals. According to the authors, the approach could potentially be generalized to other disease states and immunological phenotypes. The sequencing pipeline was judged likely to have produced a cluster of highly shared sequence variants as a technical artifact. Compared with equally common non-associated chains, HLA-associated TCR beta chains in a later analysis were more clonally expanded and had lower generation probabilities. Only TCR beta chains were sequenced in this cohort, and the absence of alpha or paired-chain data limited detectable features. In a later analysis, TCR association rates were found to vary across HLA loci, with the most associated TCRs seen for DRB1 alleles and the fewest for HLA-C alleles. In an earlier analysis of over 550 of the donors, most TCR beta V segments were observed in productive rearrangements about 90% or about 30% of the time, broadly matching IMGT annotations. Linkage disequilibrium might explain the correlated functional status among segregating V segments, but an unknown experimental factor could not be excluded. Because the 87-base-pair reads could not distinguish some IMGT-functional V segments, including TRBV6-2 and TRBV6-3, those segments were excluded. Assigning TCR associations to individual alleles was difficult when HLA alleles, especially DR and DQ, strongly co-occurred. Cytomegalovirus status was reported to be diagnosed by the classifier with high specificity and sensitivity in both the original and validation cohorts. HLA typing was unavailable for some donors at each locus, so association tests used only the typed subset. Immune exposure information for the cohort was limited to CMV serostatus. According to a later genetic analysis, donors in an Asian-associated ancestry cluster had fewer N-insertions in productive TCRs than the approximately 650-donor mean. In vitro tests confirmed that a few of the cytomegalovirus-associated TCR beta chains recognize cytomegalovirus antigens. A further reported finding was that TCR beta sequences accurately predicted the HLA-A and HLA-B alleles for most subjects in the first cohort. Sequencing depth was assumed to be roughly uniform across donors in the presence/absence analyses, though that assumption may not hold. Because counts were too low, roughly 17 rarely observed V segments, including chromosome 9 orphons, were left out of the earlier analysis of some 640 of the donors. In a later genetic analysis, a missense DCLRE1C variant was associated with V-gene and J-gene trimming of TCR beta chains, and the association was replicated in an independent cohort. Several of the top co-occurrence clusters appeared to be linked to parvovirus B19, influenza, CMV and Epstein-Barr virus, according to a later analysis. At a false discovery rate of 0.05, a later analysis linked roughly 17,000 TCR beta sequences to specific HLA alleles. In the study, 150 to 200 TCR beta chains were listed as associated with cytomegalovirus. Most CMV-associated TCR beta chains appeared to be HLA-restricted in a later analysis, and the HLA associations seemed to be driven largely by CMV exposure.

The cohort was made up of under 800 healthy bone marrow donors. All cohort members were sampled while nominally healthy, although unrecorded immune exposures were likely present. The donor was CMV seronegative and was included in the group of about 350 seronegative cohort members. A peripheral blood sample was provided by each donor, and peripheral blood mononuclear cells were used for TCR beta sequencing. Genomic DNA was extracted from the blood cell samples with the Qiagen DNeasy Blood Extraction Kit. Inclusive of the bounding cysteine and phenylalanine, the CDR3 is 11 residues long. The kept DNA is CDR3 alone, 33 bases in frame from the first base. Taken from the germline V gene, the CDR1 and CDR2 loops are SGHRS and YFSETQ. V and J lose 1 base and 6 bases, and a span of 5 bases separates them.

The receptor was derived from a male donor in good health and CMV-seronegative. Here the chain combines TRBV5-1 and TRBJ2-7, with TRBD1 as a weak D call on 5 bases. The specimen sequenced was PBMCs. At the DNA level, the sequence is TGCGCCAGCAGCTTGACAGGCGAGCAGTACTTC. Its protein product is CASSLTGEQYF.